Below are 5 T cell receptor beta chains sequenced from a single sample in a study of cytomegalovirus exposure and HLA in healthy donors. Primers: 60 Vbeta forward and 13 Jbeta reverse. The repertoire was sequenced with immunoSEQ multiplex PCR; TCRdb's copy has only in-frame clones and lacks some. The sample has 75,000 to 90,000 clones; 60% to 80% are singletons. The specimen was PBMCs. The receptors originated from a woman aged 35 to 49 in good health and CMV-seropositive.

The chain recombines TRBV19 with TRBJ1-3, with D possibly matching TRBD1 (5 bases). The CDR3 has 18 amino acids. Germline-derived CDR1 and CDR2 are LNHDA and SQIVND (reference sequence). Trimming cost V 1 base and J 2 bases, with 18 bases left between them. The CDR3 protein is CASSIVGYNRGAGNTIYF. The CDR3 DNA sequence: TGTGCCAGTAGTATAGTAGGATATAACCGGGGGGCTGGAAACACCATATATTTT.

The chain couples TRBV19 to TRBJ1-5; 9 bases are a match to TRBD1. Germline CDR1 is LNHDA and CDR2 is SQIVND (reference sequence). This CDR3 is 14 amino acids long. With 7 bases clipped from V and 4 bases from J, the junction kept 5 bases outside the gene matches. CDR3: CASNLDRGNQPQHF. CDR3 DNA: TGTGCCAGTAACCTCGACAGGGGGAATCAGCCCCAGCATTTT. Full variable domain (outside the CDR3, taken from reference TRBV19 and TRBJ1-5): DGGITQSPKYLFRKEGQNVTLSCEQNLNHDAMYWYRQDPGQGLRLIYYSQIVNDFQKGDIAEGYSVSREKKESFPLTVTSAQKNPTAFYLCASNLDRGNQPQHFGDGTRLSIL.

In DNA, the CDR3 is TGTGCCAGCAAACTAGACGGACCTAACTATGGCTACACCTTC. Its translation: CASKLDGPNYGYTF. The genes are TRBV2 and TRBJ1-2; unclear D gene. Germline V gene data show CDR1 as SNHLY and CDR2 as FYNNEI. V shed 7 bases and J shed 0 bases, with 12 bases lying between them. The CDR3 extends over 14 amino acids.

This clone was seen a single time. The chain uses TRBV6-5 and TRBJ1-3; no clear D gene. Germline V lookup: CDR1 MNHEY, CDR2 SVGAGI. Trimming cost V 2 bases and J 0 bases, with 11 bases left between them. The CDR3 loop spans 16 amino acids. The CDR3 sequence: CASSYSRSLSGNTIYF. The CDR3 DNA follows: TGTGCCAGCAGTTACAGCAGGTCGCTCTCTGGAAACACCATATATTTT.

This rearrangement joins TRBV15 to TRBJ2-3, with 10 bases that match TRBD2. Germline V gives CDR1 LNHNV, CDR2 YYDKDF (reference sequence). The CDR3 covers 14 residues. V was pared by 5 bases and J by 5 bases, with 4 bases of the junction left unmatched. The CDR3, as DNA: TGTGCCACCAGCGAAACTAGCGGGAAAGATACGCAGTATTTT. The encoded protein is CATSETSGKDTQYF.